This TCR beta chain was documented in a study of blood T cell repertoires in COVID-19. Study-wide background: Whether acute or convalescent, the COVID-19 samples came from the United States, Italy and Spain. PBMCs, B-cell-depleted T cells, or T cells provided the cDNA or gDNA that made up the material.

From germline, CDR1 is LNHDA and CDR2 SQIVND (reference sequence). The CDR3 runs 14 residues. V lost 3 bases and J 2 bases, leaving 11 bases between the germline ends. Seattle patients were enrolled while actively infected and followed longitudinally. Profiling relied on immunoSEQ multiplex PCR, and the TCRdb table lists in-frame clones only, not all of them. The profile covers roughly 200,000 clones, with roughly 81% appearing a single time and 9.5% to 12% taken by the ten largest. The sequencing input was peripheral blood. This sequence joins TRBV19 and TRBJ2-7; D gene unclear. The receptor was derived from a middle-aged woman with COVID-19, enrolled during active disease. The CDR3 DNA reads TGTGCCAGTAGTATCACGGCAGGCCCCTACGAGCAGTACTTC. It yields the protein CASSITAGPYEQYF.